Following are 29 T cell receptor beta chains from one sample sequenced in a study of T cells in tuberculosis. This sample's time point: new active TB diagnosis, blood taken before or within 7 days of starting treatment. Profiling relied on immunoSEQ multiplex PCR, and the TCRdb table lists in-frame clones only, not all of them. Found here are around 30,000 clones, about 91% of them singletons; the top ten hold around 7%. The sample in question was PBMCs, obtained at tuberculosis diagnosis. The receptor source for this set is an adult with tuberculosis.

The chain uses TRBV28 and TRBJ1-2; TRBD1 might be the D (5 bases). The V end lost 7 bases, the J end lost 3 bases, and 15 bases lay between the germline ends. This CDR3 has 14 residues. Germline-derived CDR1 and CDR2 are MDHEN and SYDVKM. The CDR3 sequence: CASNGPGGDYGYTF. The CDR3 bases are TGTGCCAGCAACGGCCCCGGGGGAGACTATGGCTACACCTTC.

This chain connects TRBV10-2 to TRBJ2-2; TRBD2 aligns across 9 bases. The CDR3 sequence is 13 residues long. Looked up from germline, CDR1 is WSHSY and CDR2 is SAAADI. With V trimmed by 10 bases and J by 4 bases, 4 bases remained unmatched. The CDR3 sequence is CAIGRGGTGELFF. In DNA, the CDR3 is TGCGCCATTGGGCGGGGGGGCACCGGGGAGCTGTTTTTT.

This chain joins TRBV7-9 and TRBJ1-1, with a possible D match to TRBD1 (5 bases). The length of the CDR3 is 13 residues. Trimming stripped 5 bases from V and 2 bases from J, with 9 bases between. Germline V lookup: CDR1 SEHNR, CDR2 FQNEAQ (reference sequence). CDR3 sequence (DNA): TGTGCCAGCAGCAAACAGGTTAACACTGAAGCTTTCTTT. Amino acids: CASSKQVNTEAFF.

The chain recombines TRBV7-2 with TRBJ2-4; D is perhaps TRBD1 (7 bases). V lost 5 bases to trimming and J lost 13 bases, with 18 bases between them. The CDR3 length is 13 residues. Per germline, CDR1 SGHTA and CDR2 FQGNSA. The DNA of the CDR3 is TGTGCCAGCAGCCCGCAGGGGGAAGGGAGGCAGTACTTC. Amino acids: CASSPQGEGRQYF.

The chain couples TRBV5-1 to TRBJ2-1, with unresolved D. In germline, CDR1 is SGHRS, CDR2 YFSETQ. The CDR3 is 13 residues long. Deletions cut 0 bases from V and 8 bases from J, with 9 bases between. The CDR3 DNA follows: TGCGCCAGCAGCTTGGAGAGTACCCATGAGCAGTTCTTC. Protein sequence: CASSLESTHEQFF. The variable domain in full, with the rest retrieved from reference TRBV5-1 and TRBJ2-1, is KAGVTQTPRYLIKTRGQQVTLSCSPISGHRSVSWYQQTPGQGLQFLFEYFSETQRNKGNFPGRFSGRQFSNSRSEMNVSTLELGDSALYLCASSLESTHEQFFGPGTRLTVL.

The chain uses TRBV11-2 and TRBJ1-6; 8 nucleotides align to TRBD1. This CDR3 is built from 15 residues. The J segment lost 9 bases and the V segment lost 5 bases, leaving 9 bases of the junction unmatched. Germline-derived CDR1 and CDR2 are SGHAT and FQNNGV. CDR3 in amino acids: CASSPRQGTGSPLHF. For the CDR3, the DNA is TGTGCCAGCAGCCCCCGACAGGGGACGGGTTCACCCCTCCACTTT.

V gene TRBV14 combines with J gene TRBJ2-7, with a possible D match to TRBD1 (6 bases). The germline gives CDR1 SGHDN, CDR2 FVKESK. The CDR3 is made up of 17 amino acids. Deletions cut 0 bases from V and 0 bases from J, with 15 bases between. In nucleotides, the CDR3 is TGTGCCAGCAGCCAAGATCGTACAGGGCTGAGCTCCTACGAGCAGTACTTC. Its protein product is CASSQDRTGLSSYEQYF.

This clone was observed a few times. The chain is built from TRBV30 and TRBJ1-5; D is perhaps TRBD1 (5 bases). Trimming left V 4 bases short and J 4 bases short, with 17 bases between. Germline V lookup: CDR1 GTSNPN, CDR2 SVGIG (reference sequence). This CDR3 contains 15 residues. The CDR3, as DNA: TGTGCCTGGACTCCAGGGAGGGTCCCTAATCAGCCCCAGCATTTT. This gives the protein CAWTPGRVPNQPQHF.

The CDR3: CAISEGGFYTEAFF. CDR3 in DNA: TGTGCCATCAGTGAGGGGGGGTTTTACACTGAAGCTTTCTTT. The V call is TRBV10-3, the J call TRBJ1-1; perhaps TRBD1 as D (5 bases). The V and J ends lost 2 bases and 3 bases respectively, with 10 bases between them. Germline V CDR1 and CDR2: ENHRY, SYGVKD. The length of the CDR3 is 14 residues.

The chain links TRBV2 to TRBJ1-3; the match to TRBD1 covers 8 bases. The germline V gene has CDR1 SNHLY and CDR2 FYNNEI. The CDR3 is 16 amino acids. The trim removed 7 bases at V and 2 bases at J, leaving 10 bases unmatched. DNA of the CDR3: TGTGCCAGCACTCGACAGGGGTTACAGGCTGGAAACACCATATATTTT. Amino acids: CASTRQGLQAGNTIYF.

The V gene is TRBV19, the J gene TRBJ2-5, with 7 bases fitting TRBD1. V shed 3 bases, J shed 1 base, and the junction held 11 bases outside the gene matches. The germline V gene encodes CDR1 LNHDA and CDR2 SQIVND (reference sequence). The CDR3 has 17 residues. The CDR3 region is CASSMAMTGTVQETQYF. CDR3 bases: TGTGCCAGTAGTATGGCCATGACAGGGACCGTCCAAGAGACCCAGTACTTC.

The chain links TRBV2 to TRBJ1-5; a weak D match, TRBD1 (5 bases). The germline V gene encodes CDR1 SNHLY and CDR2 FYNNEI. Trimming took 2 bases from V and 7 from J, leaving 24 bases between them. This CDR3 has 18 residues. The CDR3 coding sequence is TGTGCCAGCAGTGAACTATCCCCGCCAGGGTTCGTAATCCAGCCCCAGCATTTT. Its protein product is CASSELSPPGFVIQPQHF.

V is TRBV30 and J is TRBJ2-5; TRBD1 matches 8 bases. V shed 3 bases, J shed 5 bases, and the junction held 11 bases outside the gene matches. CDR1 is GTSNPN, CDR2 SVGIG, per germline (reference sequence). This CDR3 is 15 amino acids long. The chain's CDR3 is CAWSRGGQGVETQYF. In DNA, the CDR3 is TGTGCCTGGAGCCGGGGAGGACAGGGCGTGGAGACCCAGTACTTC.

This chain joins TRBV2 and TRBJ2-7, with a possible D match to TRBD1 (6 bases). Trimming removed 1 base at V and 3 bases at J, with 13 bases between. The germline CDR1 and CDR2 sequences are SNHLY and FYNNEI. There are 15 residues in the CDR3. CDR3 sequence (DNA): TGTGCCAGCAGTGAAGGAGGGGGAGTCGTCTACGAGCAGTACTTC. This translates into CASSEGGGVVYEQYF.

The chain combines TRBV2 with TRBJ2-1; 7 nucleotides agree with TRBD2. The CDR3 covers 15 residues. Germline trimming cut 7 bases from V and 9 bases from J; bases unmatched to any gene: 15. CDR1 SNHLY and CDR2 FYNNEI come from the germline V gene. CDR3 DNA: TGTGCCAGCACTCCTGGGGGGGATCGGTGGGGTGAGCAGTTCTTC. Encoded protein: CASTPGGDRWGEQFF.

The chain is built from TRBV6-5 and TRBJ1-2; 9 nucleotides agree with TRBD1. Trimming took 2 bases from V and 6 from J; bases not matched to a gene: 4. Germline V gene data show CDR1 as MNHEY and CDR2 as SVGAGI. The CDR3 has 14 residues. This chain's CDR3 is CASSYTRTGDGYTF. The CDR3 DNA is TGTGCCAGCAGTTACACTCGGACAGGGGATGGCTACACCTTC.

The rearrangement joins TRBV15 to TRBJ2-3, with TRBD1 identical over 9 bases. This CDR3 spans 17 amino acids. J lost 2 bases, V lost 2 bases, and 8 bases had no gene match. Germline lookup yields CDR1 LNHNV and CDR2 YYDKDF (reference sequence). The CDR3, as DNA: TGTGCCACCAGCAGAACGTGGGACAGGGTGTCCACAGATACGCAGTATTTT. The encoded protein is CATSRTWDRVSTDTQYF.

A single count supports this clone. This sequence joins TRBV18 and TRBJ2-2, with TRBD1 matching over 12 bases. J lost 5 bases, V lost 6 bases, and 4 bases had no gene match. The CDR3 contains 15 residues. Germline CDR1 and CDR2: KGHSH and LQKENI. The CDR3 nucleotides read TGTGCCAGCTCCCGGGACAGGGGGCTAACCGGGGAGCTGTTTTTT. Protein: CASSRDRGLTGELFF.

The chain links TRBV29-1 to TRBJ1-2; D gene unclear. Germline V gene data show CDR1 as SQVTM and CDR2 as ANQGSEA. The CDR3 is made up of 13 amino acids. Trimming took 0 bases from V and 5 from J, leaving 10 bases between them. The CDR3: CSVEDRAGYGYTF. The CDR3 nucleotides are TGCAGCGTTGAAGATAGGGCGGGTTATGGCTACACCTTC.

This clone was seen a single time. This chain links TRBV4-1 with TRBJ2-7; the match to TRBD1 covers 8 bases. V trimming: 3 bases; J trimming: 5 bases; junction bases outside the gene matches: 6. The CDR3 covers 14 residues. Per the germline V gene, CDR1 is MGHRA and CDR2 is YSYEKL. In nucleotides, the CDR3 is TGCGCCAGCAGCCAGGACAGGGTAAGGGACGAGCAGTACTTC. Encoded protein: CASSQDRVRDEQYF.

The chain has TRBV2 and TRBJ1-5; TRBD1 aligns across 8 bases. The CDR3 is 13 amino acids. Germline V gene lookup returns CDR1 SNHLY and CDR2 FYNNEI. V shed 10 bases, J shed 4 bases, and the junction held 6 bases outside the gene matches. The CDR3 spells CATRQGNNQPQHF. The CDR3 nucleotides are TGTGCCACCCGACAGGGGAATAATCAGCCCCAGCATTTT.

The chain carries TRBV19 and TRBJ1-2; D is ambiguous. From germline, CDR1 is LNHDA and CDR2 SQIVND (reference sequence). Between the trimmed V and J ends, which lost 1 base and 1 base, there was a span of 10 bases. CDR3 size: 15 residues. The CDR3 coding sequence is TGTGCCAGTAGTATAGTCGGAGGGAATAACTATGGCTACACCTTC. Translating it yields CASSIVGGNNYGYTF.

CDR3 amino acids: CSASRSEQYF. CDR3 nucleotides: TGCAGTGCTAGCAGGTCCGAGCAGTACTTC. The V and J genes are TRBV20-1 and TRBJ2-7; no reliable D call. The germline V gene encodes CDR1 DFQATT and CDR2 SNEGSKA (reference sequence). V lost 3 bases, J lost 6 bases, and 6 bases lay in between. The CDR3 totals 10 residues.

The V call is TRBV30, the J call TRBJ2-3, with D perhaps matching TRBD2 (5 bases). The germline V gene encodes CDR1 GTSNPN and CDR2 SVGIG (reference sequence). Trimming took off 1 base at V and 4 bases at J, with 12 bases between the two ends. There are 14 residues in the CDR3. As DNA, the CDR3 is TGTGCCTGGAGTGCGAGGGCCCCCCCAGATACGCAGTATTTT. Its translation is CAWSARAPPDTQYF.

The V gene is TRBV29-1, the J gene TRBJ2-3; 8 bases fit TRBD2. CDR3 length: 13 amino acids. Germline V gene sequence: CDR1 SQVTM, CDR2 ANQGSEA. J was trimmed by 5 bases and V by 4 bases; bases with no gene match: 5. CDR3 sequence (DNA): TGCAGCGTTGTGGGCGGGGGGATAGATACGCAGTATTTT. The encoded protein is CSVVGGGIDTQYF.

In this sample, this clone turned up once. The CDR3 bases are TGTGCCTCCGGGGAAAGTACGAATGAAAAACTGTTTTTT. Protein sequence: CASGESTNEKLFF. The rearrangement links TRBV7-2 to TRBJ1-4; D is ambiguous. The CDR3 length is 13 residues. Germline V gene lookup returns CDR1 SGHTA and CDR2 FQGNSA. V was pared by 11 bases and J by 5 bases, with 15 bases between.

J is TRBJ2-1 and V is TRBV9, with D possibly matching TRBD1 (7 bases). V lost 2 bases and J 8 bases, leaving 11 bases between the germline ends. The germline V gene has CDR1 SGDLS and CDR2 YYNGEE. The CDR3 covers 13 residues. The CDR3 bases are TGTGCCAGCAGCGTCGACAGGGAGGATGAGCAGTTCTTC. Its protein product is CASSVDREDEQFF. The full variable domain, completed using reference TRBV9 and TRBJ2-1, is DSGVTQTPKHLITATGQRVTLRCSPRSGDLSVYWYQQSLDQGLQFLIQYYNGEERAKGNILERFSAQQFPDLHSELNLSSLELGDSALYFCASSVDREDEQFFGPGTRLTVL.

CDR3 sequence reads: CSVGEAEIYEQYF. CDR3 coding DNA: TGCAGCGTTGGGGAAGCGGAGATCTACGAGCAGTACTTC. This chain uses TRBV29-1 with TRBJ2-7; possible D gene TRBD2, 5 bases. Germline loops: CDR1 SQVTM, CDR2 ANQGSEA. With 4 bases removed from V and 3 bases from J, the gap between germline ends came to 13 bases. The CDR3 length is 13 residues.

The V call is TRBV11-2, the J call TRBJ2-1, with 9 bases fitting TRBD2. Germline V gene lookup returns CDR1 SGHAT and CDR2 FQNNGV. CDR3 length: 16 amino acids. V lost 5 bases and J lost 6; bases outside the gene matches: 11. CDR3 residues: CASSPMVVAGVNEQFF. CDR3 bases: TGTGCCAGCAGCCCAATGGTTGTAGCGGGAGTCAATGAGCAGTTCTTC.